The 18 T cell receptor beta chains below all came from one sample that was sequenced in a study of T cell repertoires in ileal Crohn's disease. Here immunoSEQ multiplex PCR was the method, and the copy in TCRdb shows in-frame clones only, minus some. The sample includes some 15,000 clones, 85% to 95% of them seen just once. Material for sequencing was ileal tissue. These receptors originate from an adult with Crohn's disease.

This chain joins TRBV5-1 and TRBJ2-3; D may be TRBD1 (6 bases). The CDR3 runs to 15 residues. Trimming shortened V by 5 bases and J by 3 bases, and 16 bases separated the two germline ends. CDR1 and CDR2 from the germline V gene are SGHRS and YFSETQ. The CDR3 sequence: CASSGTGQRTDTQYF. The CDR3 nucleotides are TGCGCCAGCAGTGGCACAGGGCAGAGGACAGATACGCAGTATTTT.

The CDR3 spells CASSPDRGANTGELFF. In DNA form, the CDR3 reads TGCGCCAGCAGCCCGGACAGGGGCGCGAACACCGGGGAGCTGTTTTTT. The rearrangement links TRBV4-1 to TRBJ2-2; 9 bases fit TRBD1. The CDR3 consists of 16 residues. V shed 4 bases, J shed 0 bases, and the junction held 3 bases outside the gene matches. CDR1 and CDR2 (germline): MGHRA, YSYEKL.

The rearrangement uses TRBV4-3 and TRBJ2-7; tentatively, D is TRBD2 (7 bases). V lost 1 base and J 2 bases, leaving 15 bases between the germline ends. Germline CDR1 LGHNA, CDR2 YSLEER. The CDR3 spans 16 residues. CDR3 in DNA: TGCGCCAGCAGCCAAGTCGGAGGGGGGGATGCCTACGAGCAGTACTTC. This sequence encodes CASSQVGGGDAYEQYF.

This clone came up once. The chain couples TRBV5-6 to TRBJ2-3, with D possibly being TRBD2 (6 bases). The CDR3 has 15 residues. Germline V gene lookup returns CDR1 SGHDT and CDR2 YYEEEE. Trimming removed 1 base from V and 3 bases from J, with 12 bases in between. The CDR3 nucleotides read TGTGCCAGCAGCTTGAGGGACGGAGGGACAGATACGCAGTATTTT. Encoded protein: CASSLRDGGTDTQYF.

J is TRBJ1-2 and V is TRBV19, with D possibly TRBD1 on 5 matching bases. This CDR3 spans 14 amino acids. V was trimmed by 6 bases and J by 8 bases, leaving 19 bases between them. In germline, CDR1 is LNHDA, CDR2 SQIVND (reference sequence). CDR3 protein: CASSPTGWDYGYTF. DNA for the CDR3: TGTGCCAGTAGCCCCACAGGTTGGGATTACGGCTACACCTTC.

The V and J genes are TRBV6-1 and TRBJ2-7; 8 bases agree with TRBD1. The CDR3 loop spans 14 amino acids. Unmatched junction bases numbered 6, after V lost 6 bases and J lost 2 bases. Germline-derived CDR1 and CDR2 are MNHNS and SASEGT. CDR3 sequence: CASRMGQEAYEQYF. CDR3 DNA sequence: TGTGCCAGCAGGATGGGACAGGAAGCCTACGAGCAGTACTTC.

This chain links TRBV19 with TRBJ2-3; a possible D gene is TRBD1 (7 bases). The CDR3 runs to 14 residues. The germline V gene encodes CDR1 LNHDA and CDR2 SQIVND (reference sequence). V lost 9 bases to trimming and J lost 1 base, with 14 bases between them. CDR3 sequence reads: CASHRGGGTDTQYF. CDR3 nucleotides: TGTGCCAGCCACAGGGGCGGGGGCACAGATACGCAGTATTTT.

This clone was counted a single time. The chain links TRBV7-3 to TRBJ1-1, with a possible D match to TRBD1 (5 bases). The V gene's germline CDR1 is SGHTA and CDR2 FQGTGA. Between the trimmed V and J ends, which lost 1 base and 7 bases, there was a span of 13 bases. There are 14 residues in the CDR3. The DNA of the CDR3 is TGTGCCAGCAGCTTAAATCCAGGGTACAATGAAGCTTTCTTT. Its translation: CASSLNPGYNEAFF.

This clone showed up just once. This chain uses TRBV6-5 with TRBJ1-2; D is possibly TRBD1 (5 bases). Per germline, CDR1 MNHEY and CDR2 SVGAGI. Trimming pared 0 bases from V and 8 bases from J, leaving 10 bases between. The CDR3 sequence is 13 residues long. The CDR3 nucleotides read TGTGCCAGCAGTTACTCGACGGGGGAGGGCTACACCTTC. The encoded protein is CASSYSTGEGYTF.

V and J are TRBV7-3 and TRBJ2-2; 7 bases fit TRBD2. CDR1 is SGHTA and CDR2 is FQGTGA in the germline V gene. Trimming at V came to 5 bases and at J to 4 bases, leaving 10 bases not matched to a gene. The CDR3 consists of 16 residues. The CDR3 protein is CASSPPGGAFTGELFF. The DNA of the CDR3 is TGTGCCAGCAGCCCCCCGGGGGGAGCGTTCACCGGGGAGCTGTTTTTT.

The chain carries TRBV7-9 and TRBJ2-5; 7 bases align to TRBD1. The DNA end lines up better with TRBJ2-7; the J call may be wrong. From germline, CDR1 is SEHNR and CDR2 FQNEAQ (reference sequence). CDR3 length equals 12 residues. As DNA, the CDR3 is TGTGCCAGCTCTGGACAGGACTACGAGCAGTACTTC. Translation: CASSGQDYEQYF.

The DNA for the CDR3 is TGTGCCAGCAGCTTAATCCGGGGGGGGTACAATGAGCAGTTCTTC. Protein sequence: CASSLIRGGYNEQFF. The chain employs TRBV11-2 and TRBJ2-1, with TRBD2 matching 8 bases. The CDR3 runs 15 residues. Trimming took 2 bases from V and 4 from J; bases not matched to a gene: 4. Per germline, CDR1 SGHAT and CDR2 FQNNGV.

The chain employs TRBV5-1 and TRBJ2-7, with 13 bases identical to TRBD2. Germline V lookup: CDR1 SGHRS, CDR2 YFSETQ. This CDR3 region has 16 residues. The J segment lost 5 bases and the V segment lost 9 bases, leaving 14 bases of the junction unmatched. The CDR3 is CANRGGTSGIVDEQYF. In DNA, the CDR3 is TGCGCCAACAGGGGGGGGACTAGCGGGATAGTCGACGAGCAGTACTTC.

The chain uses TRBV7-2 and TRBJ2-1; D perhaps matches TRBD2 (5 bases). V was clipped by 0 bases and J by 5 bases, with 14 bases between them. Germline V gives CDR1 SGHTA, CDR2 FQGNSA. The CDR3 extends over 16 amino acids. CDR3 coding DNA: TGTGCCAGCAGCTTAGCCGCTAGCCTCCCGAACAATGAGCAGTTCTTC. It specifies CASSLAASLPNNEQFF. Variable domain in full (rest from reference TRBV7-2 and TRBJ2-1): GAGVSQSPSNKVTEKGKDVELRCDPISGHTALYWYRQSLGQGLEFLIYFQGNSAPDKSGLPSDRFSAERTGGSVSTLTIQRTQQEDSAVYLCASSLAASLPNNEQFFGPGTRLTVL.

V is TRBV11-2 and J is TRBJ2-7, with a possible D match to TRBD2 (6 bases). V lost 5 bases and J lost 4, with 18 bases in between. The CDR3 sequence is 15 residues long. Germline V CDR1 and CDR2: SGHAT, FQNNGV. As DNA, the CDR3 is TGTGCCAGCAGCATTGCGGGGACTTATACATACGAGCAGTACTTC. It codes for CASSIAGTYTYEQYF.

The chain combines TRBV7-2 with TRBJ2-5, with 13 bases that match TRBD2. In germline, CDR1 is SGHTA, CDR2 FQGNSA. The V gene end was trimmed by 5 bases and the J gene end by 0 bases; junction bases not matched to a gene: 6. The CDR3 runs to 17 residues. CDR3 nucleotide sequence: TGTGCCAGCAGCCTAGGACTAGCGGGGGAGTACCAAGAGACCCAGTACTTC. Translating it yields CASSLGLAGEYQETQYF.

The chain couples TRBV27 to TRBJ1-2; TRBD1 agrees at 7 bases. Trimming cost V 3 bases and J 8 bases; bases outside gene matches: 6. This CDR3 spans 13 amino acids. Germline V gene data show CDR1 as MNHEY and CDR2 as SMNVEV (reference sequence). Here the CDR3 reads CASSFRQGHGYTF. In DNA form, the CDR3 reads TGTGCCAGCAGTTTTAGACAGGGTCACGGCTACACCTTC.

The V gene is TRBV6-1, the J gene TRBJ2-7; TRBD1 agrees at 10 bases. This CDR3 is built from 14 residues. The trim removed 1 base at V and 3 bases at J, leaving 0 bases unmatched. Germline V gene lookup returns CDR1 MNHNS and CDR2 SASEGT. CDR3 loop: CASSEGDRGYEQYF. The DNA of the CDR3 is TGTGCCAGCAGTGAAGGGGACAGGGGCTACGAGCAGTACTTC.